The clone carrying this TCR beta chain appeared once. Its antigen is undetermined. Into CD45RA+ naive and CD45RA-negative memory subsets, the CD4+ cells were split. The entry originates in a study of shared clonotypes between healthy human individuals. Study-wide findings and caveats: Memory subsets had estimated richness that was generally smaller than that of naive subsets. Incomplete sequencing of sorted subsets was indicated by rarefaction despite large depth. An anticipated effect of sequencing depth on clonotype sharing among donors was recognized.

This CDR3 comprises 16 residues. The germline CDR1 and CDR2 sequences are SGHTA and FQGNSA. With 4 bases clipped from V and 4 bases from J, the junction kept 8 bases outside the gene matches. The method was immunoSEQ multiplex PCR; TCRdb's version includes in-frame clones alone and lacks a portion of them. The sample contains some 2,000,000 clones, nearly 97% of which appear only once. V is TRBV7-2 and J is TRBJ2-7; the match to TRBD2 covers 12 bases. Sequencing input: naive CD4+ T cells sorted from blood. Regarding subset: CD45RA+ positively selected. The source of this sequence is a man younger than 35 in good health. The CDR3 bases are TGTGCCAGCAGCTCGCCCCGGACTAGCGGGAAGTACGAGCAGTACTTC. This gives the protein CASSSPRTSGKYEQYF.